A selection of T cell receptor beta chains follows, all from one sample in a study of technical replicates of blood from a few donors. The protocol was immunoSEQ multiplex PCR, while the TCRdb copy is restricted to in-frame clones and leaves out a portion. The repertoire includes 75,000 to 95,000 clones, 94% of them detected once, and 0.3% to 0.45% sits in the top ten. The specimen sequenced was T cells isolated from PBMCs. The receptors derive from a human donor in good health. CDR3s include the opening cysteine and the closing phenylalanine or tryptophan. The D gene is left open where the match is weak. Clone size is not always given. Where it is, it says once, few, many or a class for expanded clones.

size	J	D	V	DNA	CDR3
-	TRBJ2-7	TRBD2	TRBV6-1	TGTGCCAGCAGACCGGGACTAGCGGGCTCCTACGAGCAGTACTTC	CASRPGLAGSYEQYF
once	TRBJ2-5	TRBD2	TRBV27	TGTGCCAGCAGTTTATTTGCGGGAGGGGAGACCCAGTACTTC	CASSLFAGGETQYF
-	TRBJ2-7	TRBD2	TRBV7-2	TGTGCCAGCAGCTTAGGTGGACTAGCGGGAGGCTCCCCGCGGGAGCAGTACTTC	CASSLGGLAGGSPREQYF
-	TRBJ2-5	-	TRBV30	TGTGCCTGGAGTATTGATAGAGACCAAGAGACCCAGTACTTC	CAWSIDRDQETQYF
-	TRBJ2-7	-	TRBV4-3	TGCGCCAGCAGCCAAGAAGCTCTGAGTATCTACGAGCAGTACTTC	CASSQEALSIYEQYF
-	TRBJ1-1	-	TRBV25-1	TGTGCCAGCAGTCGGGGGACTGAAGCTTTCTTT	CASSRGTEAFF
-	TRBJ2-7	-	TRBV7-2	TGTGCCAGCAGCGGGCCGGGACTTTTCTCCTACGAGCAGTACTTC	CASSGPGLFSYEQYF
-	TRBJ1-1	-	TRBV27	TGTGCCAGCAGTTTGGGGCAGATGAACACTGAAGCTTTCTTT	CASSLGQMNTEAFF
-	TRBJ1-1	-	TRBV7-9	TGTGCCAGCAGCTTATTACACATCAACACTGAAGCTTTCTTT	CASSLLHINTEAFF
few	TRBJ2-5	TRBD2	TRBV19	TGTGCCAGTAGTATGCGACTAGCGGAGTCTAAAGAGACCCAGTACTTC	CASSMRLAESKETQYF